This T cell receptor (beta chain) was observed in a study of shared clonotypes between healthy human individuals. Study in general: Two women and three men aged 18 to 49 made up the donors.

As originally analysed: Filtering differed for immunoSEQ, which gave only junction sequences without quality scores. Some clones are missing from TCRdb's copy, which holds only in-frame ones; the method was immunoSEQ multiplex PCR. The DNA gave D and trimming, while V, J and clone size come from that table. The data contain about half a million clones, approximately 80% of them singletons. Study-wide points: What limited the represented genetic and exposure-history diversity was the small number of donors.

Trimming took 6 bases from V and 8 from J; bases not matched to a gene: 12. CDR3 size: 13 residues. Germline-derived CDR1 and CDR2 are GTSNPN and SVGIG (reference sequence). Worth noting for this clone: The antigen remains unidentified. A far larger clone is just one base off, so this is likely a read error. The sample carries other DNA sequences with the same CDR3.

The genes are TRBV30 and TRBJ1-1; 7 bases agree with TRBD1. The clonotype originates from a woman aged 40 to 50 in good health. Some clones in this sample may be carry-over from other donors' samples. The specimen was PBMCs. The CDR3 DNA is TGTGCCTGTGACGGACTCAGGGGGTTCGAAGCTTTCTTT. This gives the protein CACDGLRGFEAFF.